The entry that follows covers one T cell receptor beta chain sequence. Unmatched junction bases numbered 7, after V lost 1 base and J lost 2 bases. Looked up from germline, CDR1 is LGHNA and CDR2 is YNFKEQ. This CDR3 spans 17 amino acids. Researchers ran the PCR with 60 Vbeta and 13 Jbeta primers. Sequencing was performed with immunoSEQ multiplex PCR; in TCRdb, only in-frame clones are kept and a portion is missing. The sample lists roughly 69,000 clones, 65% to 70% seen once, with 12% to 15% in the top ten. This specimen belongs to a study of cytomegalovirus exposure and HLA in healthy donors. Source material: PBMCs. This sequence originates from a male donor in good health and CMV-seropositive. The chain links TRBV4-2 to TRBJ2-3, with TRBD2 matching 9 bases. The CDR3 region has the DNA TGTGCCAGCAGCCAAGCCGGGACTAGCTTGTTCACAGATACGCAGTATTTT. Translated, it gives CASSQAGTSLFTDTQYF.